The 5 T cell receptor beta chains below all came from one sample that was sequenced in a study of regulatory T cells in long-lasting Graves disease. The sample's time point: persistent/refractory GD, antithyroid drugs over 5 years with positive TRAb. PBMCs provided the RNA from which the TCR library was made. Construction of TCR beta libraries relied on iRepertoire HTBI primers and on Arm-PCR targeting CDR3 regions. One entry per CDR3 protein, called by TCRdb with MiXCR from the multiplex PCR reads. The repertoire holds about 310,000 distinct CDR3 sequences, with 20% to 25% as singletons. The material was peripheral blood mononuclear cells (PBMCs), obtained when the disease was refractory, from a patient treated with antithyroid drugs. The source is a female donor with Graves disease.

The genes are TRBV10-3 and TRBJ2-5; 9 positions agree with TRBD2. The tail of the sequence fits TRBJ2-7 better, so the J call may be wrong. From germline, CDR1 is ENHRY and CDR2 SYGVKD. This CDR3 spans 15 amino acids. As DNA, the CDR3 is TGTGCCATCAGTGGGGGGGGGGGACTAGCAGCCGAGCAGTACTTC. It codes for CAISGGGGLAAEQYF.

The rearrangement joins TRBV5-4 to TRBJ2-7, with D maybe TRBD2 (5 bases). V was trimmed by 2 bases and J by 5 bases, leaving 17 bases between them. The length of the CDR3 is 15 residues. Germline-derived CDR1 and CDR2 are SGHNT and YYREEE (reference sequence). CDR3 region: CASSLSPPGLHEQYF. The CDR3 coding sequence is TGTGCCAGCAGCTTATCCCCACCGGGGTTACACGAGCAGTACTTC.

The genes are TRBV27 and TRBJ2-7; no clear D gene. CDR3 size: 13 residues. Per the germline V gene, CDR1 is MNHEY and CDR2 is SMNVEV (reference sequence). V was shortened by 2 bases and J by 3 bases, with 8 bases between the two germline ends. The CDR3 DNA reads as TGTGCCAGCAGTTTAGGAGAAGGCTACGAGCAGTACTTC. Translation: CASSLGEGYEQYF.

The CDR3 DNA reads as TGTGCCAGCAGGCATGGACTAGCGGGGGGGGGGGCAGAGACCCAGTACTTC. Translated, it gives CASRHGLAGGGAETQYF. V is TRBV25-1 and J is TRBJ2-5; 15 bases map to TRBD2. The CDR3 loop spans 17 amino acids. Per germline, CDR1 MGHDK and CDR2 SYGVNS. Trimming took 6 bases from V and 4 from J; bases not matched to a gene: 9. The whole variable domain, filled in from reference TRBV25-1 and TRBJ2-5, reads EADIYQTPRYLVIGTGKKITLECSQTMGHDKMYWYQQDPGMELHLIHYSYGVNSTEKGDLSSESTVSRIRTEHFPLTLESARPSHTSQYLCASRHGLAGGGAETQYFGPGTRLLVL.

In its sample, this clonotype was seen many times. The chain joins TRBV7-2 to TRBJ1-2, with D possibly being TRBD1 (6 bases). The CDR3 totals 13 residues. Deletions cut 1 base from V and 7 bases from J, with 10 bases between. Germline CDR1 and CDR2: SGHTA and FQGNSA. The CDR3 region is CASSLGGPAGYTF. The DNA of the CDR3 is TGTGCCAGCAGCTTAGGGGGGCCGGCTGGCTACACCTTC. The variable domain in full, with the rest retrieved from reference TRBV7-2 and TRBJ1-2, is GAGVSQSPSNKVTEKGKDVELRCDPISGHTALYWYRQSLGQGLEFLIYFQGNSAPDKSGLPSDRFSAERTGGSVSTLTIQRTQQEDSAVYLCASSLGGPAGYTFGSGTRLTVV.